This T cell receptor beta chain stems from a study of CD8 T cell repertoires and HIV-1 epitope variants. Overall study: An approximately 10-day culture received IL-2, IL-7 and IL-15 on days 3 and 7.

The protocol was immunoSEQ multiplex PCR, while the TCRdb copy is restricted to in-frame clones and leaves out a portion. This table has about 5,100 clones, 65% to 70% appearing once. A remark on this clone: As yet, its antigen is unknown.

Trimming left V 3 bases short and J 5 bases short, with 13 bases between. Germline V gene sequence: CDR1 MDHEN, CDR2 SYDVKM. There are 15 residues in the CDR3. Sequencing was done on a sample of cultured CD8+ T cells derived from PBMCs. V usage is TRBV28 and J usage is TRBJ2-2, with D possibly TRBD1 on 6 matching bases. The sequence derives from a male donor with HIV. CDR3 residues: CASSFEQGWTGELFF. Here the CDR3 DNA reads TGTGCCAGCAGTTTTGAACAGGGATGGACCGGGGAGCTGTTTTTT.